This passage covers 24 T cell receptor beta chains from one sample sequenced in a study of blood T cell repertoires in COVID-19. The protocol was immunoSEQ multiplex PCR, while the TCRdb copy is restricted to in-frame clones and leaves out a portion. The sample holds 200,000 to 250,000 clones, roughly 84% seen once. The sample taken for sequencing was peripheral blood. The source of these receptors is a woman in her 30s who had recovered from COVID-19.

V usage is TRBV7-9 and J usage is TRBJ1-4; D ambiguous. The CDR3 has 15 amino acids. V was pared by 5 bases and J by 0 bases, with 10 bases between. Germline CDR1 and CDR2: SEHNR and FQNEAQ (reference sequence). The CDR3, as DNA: TGTGCCAGCAGCCTCTTCTACTCAACTAATGAAAAACTGTTTTTT. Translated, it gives CASSLFYSTNEKLFF.

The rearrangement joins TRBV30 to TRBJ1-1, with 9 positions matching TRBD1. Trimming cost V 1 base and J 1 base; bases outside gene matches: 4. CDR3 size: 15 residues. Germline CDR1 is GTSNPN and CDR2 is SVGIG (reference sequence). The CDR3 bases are TGTGCCTGGAGTGAAACGACAGGGGGGAACACTGAAGCTTTCTTT. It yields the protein CAWSETTGGNTEAFF.

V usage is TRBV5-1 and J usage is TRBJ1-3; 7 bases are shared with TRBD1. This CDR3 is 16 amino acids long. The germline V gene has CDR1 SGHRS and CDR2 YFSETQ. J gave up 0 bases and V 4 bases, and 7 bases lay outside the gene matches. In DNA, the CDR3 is TGCGCCAGCAGCCCTGGGACAGCCAGCTCTGGAAACACCATATATTTT. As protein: CASSPGTASSGNTIYF.

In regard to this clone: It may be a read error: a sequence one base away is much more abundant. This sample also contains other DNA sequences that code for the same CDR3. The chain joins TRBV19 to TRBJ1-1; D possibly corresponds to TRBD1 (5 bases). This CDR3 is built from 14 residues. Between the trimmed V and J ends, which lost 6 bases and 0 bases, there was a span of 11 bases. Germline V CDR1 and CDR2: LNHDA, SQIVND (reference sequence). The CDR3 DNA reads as TGTGCCAGTAGGGACACTTCCATGAACACTGAAGCTTTCTTT. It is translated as CASRDTSMNTEAFF.

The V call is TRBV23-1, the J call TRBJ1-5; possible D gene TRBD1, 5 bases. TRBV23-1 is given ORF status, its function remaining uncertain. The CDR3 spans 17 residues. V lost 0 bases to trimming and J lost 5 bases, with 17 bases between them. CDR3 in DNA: TGCGCCAGCAGTCAATCCCAACAGGAGACTTTGCATCAGCCCCAGCATTTT. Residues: CASSQSQQETLHQPQHF.

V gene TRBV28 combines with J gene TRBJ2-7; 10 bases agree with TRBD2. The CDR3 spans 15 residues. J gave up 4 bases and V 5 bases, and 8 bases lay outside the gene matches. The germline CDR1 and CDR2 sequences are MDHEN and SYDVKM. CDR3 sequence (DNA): TGTGCCAGCAGTGCCTCTAGCGGGAGTGGTTACGAGCAGTACTTC. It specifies CASSASSGSGYEQYF.

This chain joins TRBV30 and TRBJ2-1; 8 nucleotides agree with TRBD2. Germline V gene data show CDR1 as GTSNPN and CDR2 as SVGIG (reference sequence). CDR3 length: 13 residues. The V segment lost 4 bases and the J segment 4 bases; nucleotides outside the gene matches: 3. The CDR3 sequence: CAWNVAGYNEQFF. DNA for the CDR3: TGTGCCTGGAACGTAGCGGGGTACAATGAGCAGTTCTTC.

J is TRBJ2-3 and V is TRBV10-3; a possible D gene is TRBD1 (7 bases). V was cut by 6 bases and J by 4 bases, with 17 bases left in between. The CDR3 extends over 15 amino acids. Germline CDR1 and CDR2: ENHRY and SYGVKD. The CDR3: CAISASDREADTQYF. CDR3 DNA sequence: TGTGCCATCAGCGCGTCCGACAGGGAGGCAGATACGCAGTATTTT.

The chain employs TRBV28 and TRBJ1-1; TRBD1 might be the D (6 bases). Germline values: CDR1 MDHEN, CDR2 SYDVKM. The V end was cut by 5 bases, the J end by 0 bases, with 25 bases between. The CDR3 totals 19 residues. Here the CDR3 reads CASSPLGIGQGPMNTEAFF. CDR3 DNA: TGTGCCAGCAGTCCCCTCGGGATTGGGCAGGGGCCAATGAACACTGAAGCTTTCTTT.

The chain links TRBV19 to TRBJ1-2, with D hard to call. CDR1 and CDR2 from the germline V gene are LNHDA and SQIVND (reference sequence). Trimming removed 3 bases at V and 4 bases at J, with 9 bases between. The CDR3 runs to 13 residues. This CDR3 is CASSMSSAYGYTF. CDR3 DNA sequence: TGTGCCAGTAGTATGTCCAGTGCCTATGGCTACACCTTC.

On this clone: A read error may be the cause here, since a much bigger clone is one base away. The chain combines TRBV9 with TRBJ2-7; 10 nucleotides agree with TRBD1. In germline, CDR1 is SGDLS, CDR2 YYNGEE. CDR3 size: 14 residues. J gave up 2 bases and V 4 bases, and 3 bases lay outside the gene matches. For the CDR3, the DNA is TGTGCCAGCAGCCCCGGGACAGGGGCCTACGAGCAGTACTTC. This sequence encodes CASSPGTGAYEQYF.

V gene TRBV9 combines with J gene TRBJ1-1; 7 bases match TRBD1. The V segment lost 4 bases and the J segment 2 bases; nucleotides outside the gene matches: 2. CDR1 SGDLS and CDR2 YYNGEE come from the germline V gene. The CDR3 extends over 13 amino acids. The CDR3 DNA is TGTGCCAGCAGCCGGGACAGTAACACTGAAGCTTTCTTT. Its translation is CASSRDSNTEAFF.

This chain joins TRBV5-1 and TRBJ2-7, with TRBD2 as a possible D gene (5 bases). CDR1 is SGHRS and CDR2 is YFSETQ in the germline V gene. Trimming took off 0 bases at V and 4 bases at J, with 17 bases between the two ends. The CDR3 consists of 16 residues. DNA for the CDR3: TGCGCCAGCAGCTTGGGGGGTAGCAAGTCGGGATACGAGCAGTACTTC. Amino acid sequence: CASSLGGSKSGYEQYF.

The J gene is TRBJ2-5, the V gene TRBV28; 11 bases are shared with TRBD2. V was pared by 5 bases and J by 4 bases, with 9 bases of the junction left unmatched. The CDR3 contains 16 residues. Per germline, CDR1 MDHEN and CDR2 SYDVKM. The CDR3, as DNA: TGTGCCAGCAGTCCCACCCCTAGCGGGAGGAGAGAGACCCAGTACTTC. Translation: CASSPTPSGRRETQYF.

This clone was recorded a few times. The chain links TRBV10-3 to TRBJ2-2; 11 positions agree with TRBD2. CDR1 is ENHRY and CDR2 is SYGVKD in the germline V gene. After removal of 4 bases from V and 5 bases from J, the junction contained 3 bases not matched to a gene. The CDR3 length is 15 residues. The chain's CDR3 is CAISAGTSGTGELFF. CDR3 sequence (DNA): TGTGCCATCAGTGCGGGGACTAGCGGAACCGGGGAGCTGTTTTTT.

CDR3 sequence reads: CASSEIPGAEGPEQYF. In nucleotides, the CDR3 is TGTGCCAGCAGTGAAATTCCAGGGGCAGAGGGCCCGGAGCAGTACTTC. The chain combines TRBV6-1 with TRBJ2-7; a possible D gene is TRBD1 (6 bases). The CDR3 runs to 16 residues. Per germline, CDR1 MNHNS and CDR2 SASEGT. The V and J ends lost 2 bases and 7 bases respectively, with 21 bases between them.

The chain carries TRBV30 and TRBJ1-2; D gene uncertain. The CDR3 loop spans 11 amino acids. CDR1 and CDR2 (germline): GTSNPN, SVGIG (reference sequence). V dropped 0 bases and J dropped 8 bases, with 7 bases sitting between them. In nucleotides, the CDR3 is TGTGCCTGGAGTGTACTGATGGGCTACACCTTC. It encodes CAWSVLMGYTF.

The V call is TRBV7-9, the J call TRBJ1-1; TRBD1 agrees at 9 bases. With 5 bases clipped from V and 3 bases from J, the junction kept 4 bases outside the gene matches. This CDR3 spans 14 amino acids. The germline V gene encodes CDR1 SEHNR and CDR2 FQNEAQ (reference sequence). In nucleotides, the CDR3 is TGTGCCAGCAGCGCGGGACAGGGAGACACTGAAGCTTTCTTT. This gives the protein CASSAGQGDTEAFF.

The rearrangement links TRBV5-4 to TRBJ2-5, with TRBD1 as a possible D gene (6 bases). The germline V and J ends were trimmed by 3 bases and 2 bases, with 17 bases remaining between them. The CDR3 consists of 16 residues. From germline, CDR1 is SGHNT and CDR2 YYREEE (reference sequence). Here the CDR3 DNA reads TGTGCCAGCAGCTCCCTCCGACAGGAACTACAAGAGACCCAGTACTTC. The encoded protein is CASSSLRQELQETQYF.

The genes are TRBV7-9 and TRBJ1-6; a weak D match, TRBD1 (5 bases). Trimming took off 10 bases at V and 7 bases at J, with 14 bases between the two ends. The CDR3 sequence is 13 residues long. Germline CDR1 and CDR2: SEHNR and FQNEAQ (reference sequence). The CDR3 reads CATQGQGNSPLHF. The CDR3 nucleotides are TGTGCCACCCAAGGGCAGGGAAATTCACCCCTCCACTTT. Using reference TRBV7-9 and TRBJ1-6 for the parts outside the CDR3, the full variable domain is DTGVSQNPRHKITKRGQNVTFRCDPISEHNRLYWYRQTLGQGPEFLTYFQNEAQLEKSRLLSDRFSAERPKGSFSTLEIQRTEQGDSAMYLCATQGQGNSPLHFGNGTRLTVT.

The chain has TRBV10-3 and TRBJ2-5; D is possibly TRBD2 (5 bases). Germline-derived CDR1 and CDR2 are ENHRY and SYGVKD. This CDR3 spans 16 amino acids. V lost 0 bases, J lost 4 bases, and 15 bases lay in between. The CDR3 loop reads CAISESEGRSTETQYF. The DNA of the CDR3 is TGTGCCATCAGTGAGTCCGAGGGTAGGTCAACAGAGACCCAGTACTTC.

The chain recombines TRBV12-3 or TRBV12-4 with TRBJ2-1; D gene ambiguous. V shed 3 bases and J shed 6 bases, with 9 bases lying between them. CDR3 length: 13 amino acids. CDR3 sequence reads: CASSFLSINEQFF. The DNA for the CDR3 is TGTGCCAGCAGTTTTCTCAGTATCAATGAGCAGTTCTTC.

As DNA, the CDR3 is TGTGCCAGCAGCCTTTCGAGCAATACCGGGGAGCTGTTTTTT. Protein sequence: CASSLSSNTGELFF. The V and J genes are TRBV3-1 (or the pseudogene TRBV3-2) and TRBJ2-2; D is ambiguous. V lost 4 bases to trimming and J lost 5 bases, with 11 bases between them. The CDR3 has 14 amino acids. Germline V gene lookup returns CDR1 LGHDT and CDR2 YNNKEL (reference sequence).

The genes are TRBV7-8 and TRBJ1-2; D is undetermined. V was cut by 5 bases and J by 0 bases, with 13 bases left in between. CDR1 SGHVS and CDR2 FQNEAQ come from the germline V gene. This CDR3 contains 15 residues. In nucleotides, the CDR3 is TGTGCCAGCAGCACGCACACAACCCCTAACTATGGCTACACCTTC. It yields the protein CASSTHTTPNYGYTF.